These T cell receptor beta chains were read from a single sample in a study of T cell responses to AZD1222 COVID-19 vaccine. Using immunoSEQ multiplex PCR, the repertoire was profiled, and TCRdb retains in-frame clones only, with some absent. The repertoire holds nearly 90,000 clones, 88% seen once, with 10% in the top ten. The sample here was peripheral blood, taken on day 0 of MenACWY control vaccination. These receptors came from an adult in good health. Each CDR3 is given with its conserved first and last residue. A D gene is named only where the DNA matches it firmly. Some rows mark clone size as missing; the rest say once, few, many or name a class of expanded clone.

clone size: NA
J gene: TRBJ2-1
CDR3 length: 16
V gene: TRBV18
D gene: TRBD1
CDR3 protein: CASSKTGKDSYNEQFF
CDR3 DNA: TGTGCCAGCTCAAAGACAGGGAAAGATTCCTACAATGAGCAGTTCTTC

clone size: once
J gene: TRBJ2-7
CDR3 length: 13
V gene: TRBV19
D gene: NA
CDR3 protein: CASSIESSYEQYF
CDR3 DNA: TGTGCCAGTAGTATCGAAAGCTCCTACGAGCAGTACTTC

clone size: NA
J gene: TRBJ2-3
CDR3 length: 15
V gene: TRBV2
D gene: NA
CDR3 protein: CASSPNPGVADTQYF
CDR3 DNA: TGTGCCAGCAGTCCGAACCCAGGGGTGGCAGATACGCAGTATTTT

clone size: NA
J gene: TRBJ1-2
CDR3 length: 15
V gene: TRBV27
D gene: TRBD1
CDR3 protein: CASRKGTGDSYGYTF
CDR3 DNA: TGTGCCAGCAGAAAGGGTACAGGGGATAGCTATGGCTACACCTTC

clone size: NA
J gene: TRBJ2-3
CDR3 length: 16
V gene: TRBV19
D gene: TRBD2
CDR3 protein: CASSNLRGAGTDTQYF
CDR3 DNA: TGTGCCAGTAGTAATTTGCGGGGGGCCGGGACAGATACGCAGTATTTT

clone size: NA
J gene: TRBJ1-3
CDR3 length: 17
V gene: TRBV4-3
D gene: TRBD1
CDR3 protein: CASSQGTGHFSGNTIYF
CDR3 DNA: TGCGCCAGCAGCCAAGGGACAGGGCATTTCTCTGGAAACACCATATATTTT

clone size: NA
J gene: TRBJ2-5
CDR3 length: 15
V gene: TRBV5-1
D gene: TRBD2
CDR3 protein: CASSGTGTSQETQYF
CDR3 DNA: TGCGCCAGCAGCGGAACCGGGACTAGCCAAGAGACCCAGTACTTC

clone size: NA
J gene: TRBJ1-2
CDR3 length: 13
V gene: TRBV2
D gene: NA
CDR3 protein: CASSYGQSYGYTF
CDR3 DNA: TGTGCCAGTTCCTATGGACAGAGCTATGGCTACACCTTC

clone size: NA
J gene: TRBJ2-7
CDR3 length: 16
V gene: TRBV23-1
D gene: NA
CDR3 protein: CASSFPCLRGEDEQYF
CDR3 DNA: TGCGCCAGCAGTTTCCCATGCCTCAGGGGTGAGGACGAGCAGTACTTC

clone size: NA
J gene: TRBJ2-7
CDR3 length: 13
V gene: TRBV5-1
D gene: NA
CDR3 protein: CASSFPGEDEQYF
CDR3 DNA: TGCGCCAGCAGCTTCCCAGGGGAGGACGAGCAGTACTTC

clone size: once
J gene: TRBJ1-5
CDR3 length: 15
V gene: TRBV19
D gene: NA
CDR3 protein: CASSIFGQGNQPQHF
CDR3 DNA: TGTGCCAGTAGTATATTCGGACAAGGCAATCAGCCCCAGCATTTT

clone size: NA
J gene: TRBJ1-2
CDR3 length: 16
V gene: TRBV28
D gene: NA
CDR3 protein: CASSLSRRSQVYGYTF
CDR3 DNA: TGTGCCAGCAGTTTATCCCGCAGGTCGCAGGTCTATGGCTACACCTTC

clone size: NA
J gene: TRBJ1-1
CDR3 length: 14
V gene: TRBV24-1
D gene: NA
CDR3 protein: CATSDSRDLGGAFF
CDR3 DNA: TGTGCCACCAGTGATTCCAGGGACCTCGGGGGAGCTTTCTTT

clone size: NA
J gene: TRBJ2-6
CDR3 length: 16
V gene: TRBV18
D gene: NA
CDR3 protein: CASSPSFASGANVLTF
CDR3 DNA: TGTGCCAGCTCACCGTCCTTTGCGTCTGGGGCCAACGTCCTGACTTTC

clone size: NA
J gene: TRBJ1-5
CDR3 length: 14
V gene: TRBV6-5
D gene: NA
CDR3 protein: CASSPGQSNQPQHF
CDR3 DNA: TGTGCCAGCAGTCCAGGACAGTCCAATCAGCCCCAGCATTTT

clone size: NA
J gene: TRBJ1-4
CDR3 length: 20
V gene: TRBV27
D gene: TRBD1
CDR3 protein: CASSFAPPGQGHTTNEKLFF
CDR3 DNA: TGTGCCAGCAGTTTTGCCCCACCGGGACAGGGACATACAACTAATGAAAAACTGTTTTTT

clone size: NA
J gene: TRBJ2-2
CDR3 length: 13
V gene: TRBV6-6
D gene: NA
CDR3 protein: CASSSGFTGELFF
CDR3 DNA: TGTGCCAGCAGCTCAGGGTTCACCGGGGAGCTGTTTTTT

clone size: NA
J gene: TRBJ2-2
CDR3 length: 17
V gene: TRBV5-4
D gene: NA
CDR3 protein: CASSRLGAAANTGELFF
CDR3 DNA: TGTGCCAGCAGTAGACTGGGGGCAGCAGCGAACACCGGGGAGCTGTTTTTT

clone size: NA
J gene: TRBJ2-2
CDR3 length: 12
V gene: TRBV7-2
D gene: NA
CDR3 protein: CASSSTSGELFF
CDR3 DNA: TGTGCCAGCAGCTCAACTAGCGGGGAGCTGTTTTTT

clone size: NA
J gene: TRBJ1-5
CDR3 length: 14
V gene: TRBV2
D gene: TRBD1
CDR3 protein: CASRATGVGQPQHF
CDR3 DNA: TGTGCCAGCAGAGCGACAGGGGTTGGGCAGCCCCAGCATTTT

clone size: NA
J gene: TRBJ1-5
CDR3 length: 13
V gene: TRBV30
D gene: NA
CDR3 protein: CAWRGSSNQPQHF
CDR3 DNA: TGTGCCTGGAGGGGCAGCAGCAATCAGCCCCAGCATTTT

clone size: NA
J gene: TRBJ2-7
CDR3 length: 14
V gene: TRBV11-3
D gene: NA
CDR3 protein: CASSFRTDGYEQYF
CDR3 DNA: TGTGCCAGCAGCTTCCGGACGGACGGCTACGAGCAGTACTTC

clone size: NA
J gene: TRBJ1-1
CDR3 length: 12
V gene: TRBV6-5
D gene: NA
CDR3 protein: CATGRVNTEAFF
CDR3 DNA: TGTGCCACCGGACGGGTGAACACTGAAGCTTTCTTT

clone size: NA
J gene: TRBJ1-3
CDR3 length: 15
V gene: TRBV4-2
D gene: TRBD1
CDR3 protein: CASSQSNRGGNTIYF
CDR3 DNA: TGTGCCAGCAGCCAAAGTAACAGGGGAGGAAACACCATATATTTT

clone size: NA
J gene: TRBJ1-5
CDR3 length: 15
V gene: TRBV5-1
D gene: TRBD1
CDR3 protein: CASSPTGQGNQPQHF
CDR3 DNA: TGCGCCAGCAGCCCTACCGGACAGGGCAATCAGCCCCAGCATTTT

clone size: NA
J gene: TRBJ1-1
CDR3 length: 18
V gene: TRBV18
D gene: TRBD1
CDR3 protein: CASSSKPGTGDLGTEAFF
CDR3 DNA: TGTGCCAGCTCATCAAAACCCGGGACAGGGGATTTGGGCACTGAAGCTTTCTTT

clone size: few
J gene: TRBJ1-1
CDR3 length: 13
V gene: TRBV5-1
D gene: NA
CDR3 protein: CASSLEANTEAFF
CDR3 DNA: TGCGCCAGCAGCCTGGAGGCTAACACTGAAGCTTTCTTT

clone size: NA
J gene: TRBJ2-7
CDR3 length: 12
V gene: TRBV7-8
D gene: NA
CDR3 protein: CASSLEVGEQYF
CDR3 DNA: TGTGCCAGCAGCTTAGAAGTTGGCGAGCAGTACTTC

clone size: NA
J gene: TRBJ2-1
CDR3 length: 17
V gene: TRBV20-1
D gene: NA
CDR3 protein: CSASLPRGGHSYNEQFF
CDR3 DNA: TGCAGTGCTAGTCTTCCGAGGGGGGGACACTCCTACAATGAGCAGTTCTTC

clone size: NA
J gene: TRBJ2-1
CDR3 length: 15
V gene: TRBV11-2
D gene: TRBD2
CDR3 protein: CASSLTGTSDSLQFF
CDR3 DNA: TGTGCCAGCAGCTTAACCGGGACTAGTGACTCCTTGCAGTTCTTC

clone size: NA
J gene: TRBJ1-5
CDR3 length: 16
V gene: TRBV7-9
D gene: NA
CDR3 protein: CASSLEAGISNQPQHF
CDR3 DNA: TGTGCCAGCAGCTTAGAAGCAGGGATCAGCAATCAGCCCCAGCATTTT

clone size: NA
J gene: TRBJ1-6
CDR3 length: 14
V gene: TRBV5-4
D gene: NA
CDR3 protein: CASSLDFRNSPLHF
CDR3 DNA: TGTGCCAGCAGCTTGGATTTCAGGAATTCACCCCTCCACTTT

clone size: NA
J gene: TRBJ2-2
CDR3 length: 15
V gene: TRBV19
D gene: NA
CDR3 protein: CASSMGLTGTGELFF
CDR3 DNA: TGTGCCAGTAGTATGGGGCTCACGGGCACCGGGGAGCTGTTTTTT

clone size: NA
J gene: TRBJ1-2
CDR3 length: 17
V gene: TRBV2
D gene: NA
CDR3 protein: CASSEEEGPKRVYGYTF
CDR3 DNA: TGTGCCAGCAGTGAAGAAGAGGGGCCGAAGCGAGTCTATGGCTACACCTTC

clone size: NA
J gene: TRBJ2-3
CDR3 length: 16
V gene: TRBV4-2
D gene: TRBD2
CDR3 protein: CASSLGAGFGTDTQYF
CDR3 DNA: TGTGCCAGCAGCCTTGGAGCGGGGTTCGGCACAGATACGCAGTATTTT

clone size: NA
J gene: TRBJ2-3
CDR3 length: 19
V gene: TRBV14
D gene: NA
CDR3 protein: CASSQDFFVRGGSTDTQYF
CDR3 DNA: TGTGCCAGCAGCCAAGATTTCTTCGTAAGGGGCGGGAGCACAGATACGCAGTATTTT

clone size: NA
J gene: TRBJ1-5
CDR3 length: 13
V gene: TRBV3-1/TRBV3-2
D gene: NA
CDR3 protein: CASSPSDHQPQHF
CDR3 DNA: TGTGCCAGCAGCCCGTCGGATCATCAGCCCCAGCATTTT

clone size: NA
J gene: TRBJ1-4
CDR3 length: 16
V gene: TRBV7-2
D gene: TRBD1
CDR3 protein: CASSPSGTGGNEKLFF
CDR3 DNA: TGTGCCAGCAGCCCGTCCGGGACAGGGGGAAATGAAAAACTGTTTTTT

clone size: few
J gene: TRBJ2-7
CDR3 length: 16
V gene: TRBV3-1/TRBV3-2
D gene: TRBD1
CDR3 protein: CASSQDPGTVLYEQYF
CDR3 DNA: TGTGCCAGCAGCCAAGATCCCGGGACAGTTCTCTACGAGCAGTACTTC

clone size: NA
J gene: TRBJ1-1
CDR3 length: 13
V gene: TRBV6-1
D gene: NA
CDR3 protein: CASSEFRRAEAFF
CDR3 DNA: TGTGCCAGCAGTGAATTTCGGCGCGCTGAAGCTTTCTTT

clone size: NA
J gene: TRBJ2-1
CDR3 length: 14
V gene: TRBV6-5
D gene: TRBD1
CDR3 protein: CASRGQGAYNEQFF
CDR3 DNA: TGTGCCAGCAGAGGACAGGGGGCCTACAATGAGCAGTTCTTC

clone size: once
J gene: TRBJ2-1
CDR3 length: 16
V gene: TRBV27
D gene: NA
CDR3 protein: CASSSPAGSSYNEQFF
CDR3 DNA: TGTGCCAGCAGTTCCCCTGCGGGGAGCTCCTACAATGAGCAGTTCTTC

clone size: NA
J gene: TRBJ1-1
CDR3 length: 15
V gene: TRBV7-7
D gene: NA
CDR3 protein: CASSPSPGTFDEAFF
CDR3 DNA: TGTGCCAGCAGCCCATCCCCGGGGACATTTGATGAAGCTTTCTTT

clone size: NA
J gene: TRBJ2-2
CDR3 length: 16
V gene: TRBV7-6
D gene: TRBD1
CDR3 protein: CASSFEGTANTGELFF
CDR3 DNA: TGTGCCAGCAGCTTTGAGGGGACAGCGAACACCGGGGAGCTGTTTTTT

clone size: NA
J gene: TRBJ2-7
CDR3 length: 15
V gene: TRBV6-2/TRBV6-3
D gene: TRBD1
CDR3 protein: CASSYSITGGYEQYF
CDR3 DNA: TGTGCCAGCAGTTACTCTATCACAGGGGGCTACGAGCAGTACTTC

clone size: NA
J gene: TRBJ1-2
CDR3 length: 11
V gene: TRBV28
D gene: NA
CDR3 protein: CASSSQRGYTF
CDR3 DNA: TGTGCCAGCAGTTCCCAGCGGGGCTACACCTTC

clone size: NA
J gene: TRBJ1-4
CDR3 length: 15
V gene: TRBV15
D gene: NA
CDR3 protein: CATSRGRQDNEKLFF
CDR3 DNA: TGTGCCACCAGCAGAGGGCGACAGGATAATGAAAAACTGTTTTTT

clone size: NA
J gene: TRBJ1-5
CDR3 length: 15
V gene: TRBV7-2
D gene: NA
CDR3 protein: CASSLDGQGHQPQHF
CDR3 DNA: TGTGCCAGCAGCTTAGATGGGCAGGGCCATCAGCCCCAGCATTTT

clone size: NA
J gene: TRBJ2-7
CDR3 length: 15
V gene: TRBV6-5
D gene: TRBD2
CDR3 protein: CASSYSAGVAYEQYF
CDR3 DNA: TGTGCCAGCAGTTACTCGGCGGGGGTCGCCTACGAGCAGTACTTC

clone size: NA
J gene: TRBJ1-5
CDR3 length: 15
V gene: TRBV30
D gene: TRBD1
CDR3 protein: CAWSADRGQGQPQHF
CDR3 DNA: TGTGCCTGGAGTGCGGACAGGGGGCAAGGACAGCCCCAGCATTTT

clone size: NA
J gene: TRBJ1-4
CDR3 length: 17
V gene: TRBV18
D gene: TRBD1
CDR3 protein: CASSPGQGTSTNEKLFF
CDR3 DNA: TGTGCCAGCTCACCGGGACAGGGAACGTCGACTAATGAAAAACTGTTTTTT

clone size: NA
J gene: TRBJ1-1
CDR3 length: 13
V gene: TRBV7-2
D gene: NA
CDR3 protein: CASSLEGRTEAFF
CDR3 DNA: TGTGCCAGCAGCTTAGAGGGTAGGACTGAAGCTTTCTTT

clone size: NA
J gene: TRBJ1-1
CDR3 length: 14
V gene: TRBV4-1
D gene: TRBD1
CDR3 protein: CASSQTGTNTEAFF
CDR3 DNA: TGCGCCAGCAGCCAGACAGGGACGAACACTGAAGCTTTCTTT

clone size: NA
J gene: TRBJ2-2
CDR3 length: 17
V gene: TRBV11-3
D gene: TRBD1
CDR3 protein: CASSSSRGGIHTGELFF
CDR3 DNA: TGTGCCAGCAGTTCAAGCCGAGGGGGCATTCACACCGGGGAGCTGTTTTTT

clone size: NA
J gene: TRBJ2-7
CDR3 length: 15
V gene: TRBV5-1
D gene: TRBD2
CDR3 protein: CASSITSGGAYEQYF
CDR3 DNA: TGCGCCAGCAGCATCACTAGCGGGGGGGCCTACGAGCAGTACTTC